The 31 T cell receptor beta chains below all came from one sample that was sequenced in a study of T cell changes during pregnancy in multiple sclerosis. Using immunoSEQ multiplex PCR, the repertoire was profiled, and TCRdb retains in-frame clones only, with some absent. In the table there are about 71,000 clones, around 94% of which are singletons. This material consisted of peripheral blood, taken in the third trimester of pregnancy. Receptor source: a female donor with multiple sclerosis, enrolled in a pregnancy study.

This chain joins TRBV18 and TRBJ2-1, with TRBD2 matching 12 bases. CDR1 and CDR2 from the germline V gene are KGHSH and LQKENI. Trimming cost V 1 base and J 7 bases; bases outside gene matches: 2. This CDR3 comprises 15 residues. In nucleotides, the CDR3 is TGTGCCAGCTCACCACTTCTAGCGGGAGGGAATGAGCAGTTCTTC. Translated: CASSPLLAGGNEQFF.

DNA of the CDR3: TGTGCCTGGACTTCAGGCACAACTAATGAAAAACTGTTTTTT. Protein: CAWTSGTTNEKLFF. The chain is built from TRBV30 and TRBJ1-4; unclear D gene. The germline CDR1 and CDR2 sequences are GTSNPN and SVGIG (reference sequence). There are 14 residues in the CDR3. The germline V and J ends were trimmed by 4 bases and 0 bases, with 9 bases remaining between them.

This clone has just a few counts. The chain couples TRBV7-2 to TRBJ1-5; D unresolved. CDR1 and CDR2 (germline): SGHTA, FQGNSA. The CDR3 covers 13 residues. Trimming took off 6 bases at V and 1 base at J, with 7 bases between the two ends. The chain's CDR3 is CASSPQSNQPQHF. CDR3 bases: TGTGCCAGCAGTCCCCAGAGCAATCAGCCCCAGCATTTT.

About this clone itself: At one boundary the junction diverges from the germline segment, which might be a read error. This sequence joins TRBV9 and TRBJ2-5; the match to TRBD2 covers 7 bases. The end of the DNA aligns better with TRBJ2-7, so the J call may be wrong. Germline assignment: CDR1 SGDLS and CDR2 YYNGEE. The CDR3 length is 17 residues. The CDR3: CASSSRGEGRISHEQYF. CDR3 nucleotide sequence: TGTGCCAGCAGCTCACGGGGGGAGGGCCGGATCTCCCACGAGCAGTACTTC.

The CDR3 region has the DNA TGCGCCAGCAGCTACAACAGAGACGCCTACGAGCAGTACTTC. This encodes CASSYNRDAYEQYF. The chain uses TRBV5-1 and TRBJ2-7; D gene unclear. V lost 3 bases and J 2 bases, leaving 12 bases between the germline ends. The CDR3 has 14 residues. The V gene's germline CDR1 is SGHRS and CDR2 YFSETQ.

This chain joins TRBV11-3 and TRBJ1-1; the D is unclear. CDR3 length: 13 amino acids. V lost 0 bases and J lost 3, with 5 bases in between. CDR1 is SGHNT, CDR2 YENEEA, per germline. The CDR3 spells CASSLERDTEAFF. The CDR3 nucleotides read TGTGCCAGCAGCTTAGAGAGGGACACTGAAGCTTTCTTT.

The chain combines TRBV7-6 with TRBJ2-1; possible D gene TRBD1, 6 bases. The germline V gene encodes CDR1 SGHVS and CDR2 FNYEAQ. With 5 bases removed from V and 9 bases from J, the gap between germline ends came to 14 bases. The CDR3 runs 13 residues. The CDR3 DNA sequence: TGTGCCAGCAGCGGTGGGGGCCTCCCTGAGCAGTTCTTC. It codes for CASSGGGLPEQFF.

CDR3 sequence reads: CASSPNRVSLYNEQFF. The CDR3 nucleotides are TGTGCCAGCAGTCCTAACAGGGTCTCCCTCTACAATGAGCAGTTCTTC. V usage is TRBV5-4 and J usage is TRBJ2-1; D possibly corresponds to TRBD1 (6 bases). V was pared by 5 bases and J by 3 bases, with 18 bases between. The CDR3 runs to 16 residues. The germline V gene has CDR1 SGHNT and CDR2 YYREEE (reference sequence).

V gene TRBV5-1 combines with J gene TRBJ1-2; the match to TRBD1 covers 8 bases. This CDR3 is 14 amino acids long. Germline V gene data show CDR1 as SGHRS and CDR2 as YFSETQ. V lost 3 bases and J lost 6; bases outside the gene matches: 7. CDR3 sequence reads: CASSSGQGTDGYTF. The CDR3 DNA reads as TGCGCCAGCAGCTCCGGACAGGGTACGGATGGCTACACCTTC.

The gene calls are TRBV28 and TRBJ2-7, with 9 bases matching TRBD1. The CDR3 totals 16 residues. The trim removed 6 bases at V and 1 base at J, leaving 10 bases unmatched. Germline values: CDR1 MDHEN, CDR2 SYDVKM. The CDR3 spells CASSSRDRERSYEQYF. CDR3 nucleotides: TGTGCCAGCAGCTCCCGGGACAGGGAACGGTCCTACGAGCAGTACTTC.

This chain links TRBV27 with TRBJ2-5, with D possibly being TRBD2 (6 bases). Germline V lookup: CDR1 MNHEY, CDR2 SMNVEV (reference sequence). V lost 6 bases and J 7 bases, leaving 15 bases between the germline ends. The CDR3 is 13 amino acids. CDR3 residues: CASSRPQEGTQYF. CDR3 DNA sequence: TGTGCCAGCAGCAGGCCACAGGAGGGGACCCAGTACTTC.

This chain joins TRBV19 and TRBJ2-2, with 7 nucleotides matching TRBD2. Looked up from germline, CDR1 is LNHDA and CDR2 is SQIVND (reference sequence). V lost 7 bases and J lost 6; bases outside the gene matches: 11. The CDR3 is 15 amino acids. The CDR3 loop reads CASIWASGYPGELFF. In DNA form, the CDR3 reads TGTGCCAGTATCTGGGCTAGCGGCTATCCCGGGGAGCTGTTTTTT.

The chain carries TRBV27 and TRBJ2-2; no firm D call. The V end was cut by 5 bases, the J end by 6 bases, with 7 bases between. The CDR3 sequence is 12 residues long. CDR1 MNHEY and CDR2 SMNVEV come from the germline V gene (reference sequence). Here the CDR3 reads CASSLTAGELFF. In DNA form, the CDR3 reads TGTGCCAGCAGTCTCACAGCCGGGGAGCTGTTTTTT.

The chain employs TRBV6-5 and TRBJ2-7; 7 nucleotides agree with TRBD1. Germline V CDR1 and CDR2: MNHEY, SVGAGI. Trimming took 5 bases from V and 2 from J; bases not matched to a gene: 6. The CDR3 contains 14 residues. The CDR3 here is CASSLTGLPYEQYF. The CDR3 DNA sequence: TGTGCCAGCAGTCTGACAGGGTTACCCTACGAGCAGTACTTC.

V is TRBV27 and J is TRBJ2-7, with D maybe TRBD2 (6 bases). CDR3 length: 16 amino acids. V lost 5 bases and J lost 0, with 17 bases in between. CDR1 is MNHEY, CDR2 SMNVEV, per germline (reference sequence). CDR3 amino acids: CASSPIAGQHSYEQYF. CDR3 DNA sequence: TGTGCCAGCAGTCCTATTGCGGGGCAACACTCCTACGAGCAGTACTTC.

The chain links TRBV9 to TRBJ1-1; 9 bases are a match to TRBD1. The CDR3 runs to 14 residues. J was trimmed by 3 bases and V by 0 bases; bases with no gene match: 0. Germline values: CDR1 SGDLS, CDR2 YYNGEE. The CDR3 nucleotides are TGTGCCAGCAGCGTAGGGACAGGGGACACTGAAGCTTTCTTT. Its protein is CASSVGTGDTEAFF.

The chain has TRBV6-5 and TRBJ1-1; D unresolved. V was cut by 2 bases and J by 0 bases, with 10 bases left in between. Germline V gives CDR1 MNHEY, CDR2 SVGAGI. The CDR3 contains 15 residues. In DNA, the CDR3 is TGTGCCAGCAGTTACGCGGCCGCAATGAACACTGAAGCTTTCTTT. Protein product: CASSYAAAMNTEAFF.

This chain links TRBV6-4 with TRBJ2-1; weak D call: TRBD1 (5 bases). V was trimmed by 5 bases and J by 1 base, leaving 9 bases between them. The CDR3 totals 14 residues. Germline-derived CDR1 and CDR2 are MRHNA and SNTAGT. The CDR3 bases are TGTGCCAGCAGTAGCCAGGGTTCCTACAATGAGCAGTTCTTC. Amino acid sequence: CASSSQGSYNEQFF.

This clone has a handful of counts. This chain joins TRBV30 and TRBJ2-6; possibly TRBD2 for D (6 bases). The V gene's germline CDR1 is GTSNPN and CDR2 SVGIG (reference sequence). Deletions cut 0 bases from V and 2 bases from J, with 8 bases between. This CDR3 contains 15 residues. The DNA of the CDR3 is TGTGCCTGGAGTGTTTGGGGGGCTGGGGCCAACGTCCTGACTTTC. Translating gives CAWSVWGAGANVLTF.

The DNA for the CDR3 is TGTGCCACCAAAAGGGCAGGGGGCGGCACTGAAGCTTTCTTT. Its protein is CATKRAGGGTEAFF. The rearrangement links TRBV25-1 to TRBJ1-1; 8 bases agree with TRBD1. Per the germline V gene, CDR1 is MGHDK and CDR2 is SYGVNS. The CDR3 totals 14 residues. With 10 bases clipped from V and 4 bases from J, the junction kept 11 bases outside the gene matches.

In this sample, this clone turned up once. The V and J genes are TRBV5-1 and TRBJ2-1, with 7 bases that match TRBD2. J gave up 0 bases and V 0 bases, and 6 bases lay outside the gene matches. Germline V gives CDR1 SGHRS, CDR2 YFSETQ. The CDR3 extends over 17 amino acids. This CDR3 reads CASSLVVRGSSYNEQFF. DNA of the CDR3: TGCGCCAGCAGCTTGGTTGTGCGGGGGAGCTCCTACAATGAGCAGTTCTTC.

In nucleotides, the CDR3 is TGCGCCAGCAGTCCTACAGTGAATTATGGCTACACCTTC. Protein sequence: CASSPTVNYGYTF. The rearrangement links TRBV5-1 to TRBJ1-2; D unclear. Germline assignment: CDR1 SGHRS and CDR2 YFSETQ. The CDR3 contains 13 residues. Trimming took off 5 bases at V and 5 bases at J, with 13 bases between the two ends.

The chain recombines TRBV29-1 with TRBJ2-3; 16 bases line up with TRBD2. The germline gives CDR1 SQVTM, CDR2 ANQGSEA. The CDR3 length is 18 residues. With 3 bases clipped from V and 6 bases from J, the junction kept 12 bases outside the gene matches. CDR3 DNA: TGCAGCGTTGACCCCCTGGAGGGACTAGCGGGAGGGTGGGATACGCAGTATTTT. This sequence encodes CSVDPLEGLAGGWDTQYF.

This sequence joins TRBV6-4 and TRBJ2-2; perhaps TRBD1 as D (6 bases). Germline CDR1 and CDR2: MRHNA and SNTAGT. V was cut by 5 bases and J by 1 base, with 14 bases left in between. The CDR3 runs 16 residues. In DNA form, the CDR3 reads TGTGCCAGCAGTAAAATATTGGGACAGAACACCGGGGAGCTGTTTTTT. Amino acids: CASSKILGQNTGELFF.

The chain employs TRBV12-5 and TRBJ1-1; D is possibly TRBD1 (6 bases). Germline CDR1 is LGHNT and CDR2 is FRNRAP. This CDR3 region has 12 residues. V was trimmed by 10 bases and J by 4 bases, leaving 13 bases between them. The CDR3 sequence: CATIQGSTEAFF. CDR3 DNA sequence: TGTGCTACTATACAGGGTAGCACTGAAGCTTTCTTT. Full variable domain (outside the CDR3, taken from reference TRBV12-5 and TRBJ1-1): DARVTQTPRHKVTEMGQEVTMRCQPILGHNTVFWYRQTMMQGLELLAYFRNRAPLDDSGMPKDRFSAEMPDATLATLKIQPSEPRDSAVYFCATIQGSTEAFFGQGTRLTVV.

This chain uses TRBV29-1 with TRBJ2-3; 13 bases map to TRBD2. CDR3 length: 15 residues. J gave up 4 bases and V 6 bases, and 7 bases lay outside the gene matches. The germline V gene encodes CDR1 SQVTM and CDR2 ANQGSEA. The CDR3 sequence: CSVAGLAGAPDTQYF. CDR3 nucleotides: TGCAGCGTGGCCGGACTAGCGGGAGCCCCAGATACGCAGTATTTT.

The rearrangement uses TRBV4-2 and TRBJ1-2; D might be TRBD1 (6 bases). CDR3 length: 15 amino acids. V was cut by 8 bases and J by 4 bases, with 20 bases left in between. Germline V gene data show CDR1 as LGHNA and CDR2 as YNFKEQ. CDR3 coding DNA: TGTGCCAGCCGAAGGGTGGCAGGGGAAGGCTATGGCTACACCTTC. Its translation: CASRRVAGEGYGYTF.

J is TRBJ2-7 and V is TRBV5-1, with 9 bases identical to TRBD1. Germline CDR1 and CDR2: SGHRS and YFSETQ. The CDR3 covers 15 residues. V gave up 4 bases and J gave up 4 bases; unmatched junction bases: 9. CDR3 sequence reads: CASSAGQGITYEQYF. In nucleotides, the CDR3 is TGCGCCAGCAGCGCAGGACAGGGGATAACGTACGAGCAGTACTTC. Looking up the rest from reference TRBV5-1 and TRBJ2-7 gives the full variable domain: KAGVTQTPRYLIKTRGQQVTLSCSPISGHRSVSWYQQTPGQGLQFLFEYFSETQRNKGNFPGRFSGRQFSNSRSEMNVSTLELGDSALYLCASSAGQGITYEQYFGPGTRLTVT.

This clone was seen only once. V gene TRBV7-2 combines with J gene TRBJ1-5, with D unclear. V shed 2 bases and J shed 3 bases, with 11 bases lying between them. Germline V gene sequence: CDR1 SGHTA, CDR2 FQGNSA. The CDR3 loop spans 15 amino acids. The CDR3: CASSLQLAPNQPQHF. The CDR3 DNA reads TGTGCCAGCAGCTTACAGTTAGCCCCCAATCAGCCCCAGCATTTT.

In its sample, this clone was seen a few times. V usage is TRBV19 and J usage is TRBJ1-5; possible D gene TRBD1, 5 bases. In germline, CDR1 is LNHDA, CDR2 SQIVND (reference sequence). This CDR3 contains 14 residues. Trimming left V 4 bases short and J 4 bases short, with 11 bases between. The CDR3 here is CASSTDKGNQPQHF. The DNA for the CDR3 is TGTGCCAGTAGTACGGACAAGGGAAATCAGCCCCAGCATTTT.

The chain couples TRBV19 to TRBJ2-7; 9 bases line up with TRBD1. CDR1 and CDR2 from the germline V gene are LNHDA and SQIVND (reference sequence). The V segment lost 4 bases and the J segment 3 bases; nucleotides outside the gene matches: 10. The CDR3 extends over 16 amino acids. The CDR3 region has the DNA TGTGCCAGTAGTAAACGAGCCGGGACAGGGAGCTACGAGCAGTACTTC. It codes for CASSKRAGTGSYEQYF.